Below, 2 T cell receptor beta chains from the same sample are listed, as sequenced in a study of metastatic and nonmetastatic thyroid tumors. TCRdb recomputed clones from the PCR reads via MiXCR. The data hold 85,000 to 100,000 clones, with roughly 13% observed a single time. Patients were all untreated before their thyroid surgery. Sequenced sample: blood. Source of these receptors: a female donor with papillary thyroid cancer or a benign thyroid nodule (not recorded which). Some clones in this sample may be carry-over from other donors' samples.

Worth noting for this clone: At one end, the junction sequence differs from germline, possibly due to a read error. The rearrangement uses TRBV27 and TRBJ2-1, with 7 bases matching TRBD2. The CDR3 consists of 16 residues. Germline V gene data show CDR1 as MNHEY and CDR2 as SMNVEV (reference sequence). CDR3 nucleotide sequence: TGCGCCAGCAAGAACTCCGGGAATAGCGGGTACAATGAGCAGTTCTTC. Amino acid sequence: CASKNSGNSGYNEQFF.

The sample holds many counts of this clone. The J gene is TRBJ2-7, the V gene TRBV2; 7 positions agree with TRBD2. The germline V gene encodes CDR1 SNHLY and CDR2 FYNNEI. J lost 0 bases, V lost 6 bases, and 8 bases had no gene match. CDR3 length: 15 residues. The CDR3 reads CASRYQAGSSYEQYF. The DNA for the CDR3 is TGTGCCAGCAGATATCAAGCGGGAAGCTCCTACGAGCAGTACTTC.